This T cell receptor beta chain was recovered during a study of OX40 agonist ivuxolimab in advanced cancers. This clone has just a few counts. Its antigen is unknown. Autoimmune disease history or systemic immunosuppression disqualified patients. The study's findings and limits: Not determined was the antigen specificity of the expanded peripheral T cells.

Profiled with immunoSEQ multiplex PCR; TCRdb holds only in-frame clones, not every one. The data contain tens of thousands of clones, 80% to 95% of them seen just once; the ten biggest clones take up 0.5% to 0.55%. The TCR was taken from an adult with an advanced solid tumor such as melanoma, head and neck, liver or kidney cancer. Sequenced here: CD4+ or CD8+ T cells sorted from blood, sampled in a trial of the OX40 agonist ivuxolimab.

The CDR3 DNA is TGCAGCGCGGAATTCGACACCTACGAGCAGTACTTC. It translates to CSAEFDTYEQYF. This chain connects TRBV29-1 to TRBJ2-7, with D unresolved. Per germline, CDR1 SQVTM and CDR2 ANQGSEA. V lost 7 bases and J 2 bases, leaving 12 bases between the germline ends. The CDR3 contains 12 residues.